A single sample is the source of the 10 T cell receptor beta chains below, sequenced in a study of blood T cell repertoires in COVID-19. Sequencing was performed with immunoSEQ multiplex PCR; in TCRdb, only in-frame clones are kept and a portion is missing. The sample holds under 170,000 clones, approximately 88% seen once. Material: peripheral blood. The receptor set was obtained from a man in his sixties or seventies with acute or convalescent COVID-19.

The chain joins TRBV2 to TRBJ2-1; 7 bases fit TRBD2. The germline V gene has CDR1 SNHLY and CDR2 FYNNEI. This CDR3 contains 13 residues. J gave up 4 bases and V 8 bases, and 5 bases lay outside the gene matches. CDR3 in amino acids: CASSWEGYNEQFF. DNA of the CDR3: TGTGCCAGCTCGTGGGAGGGGTACAATGAGCAGTTCTTC. The full variable domain, rest sourced from reference TRBV2 and TRBJ2-1, is EPEVTQTPSHQVTQMGQEVILRCVPISNHLYFYWYRQILGQKVEFLVSFYNNEISEKSEIFDDQFSVERPDGSNFTLKIRSTKLEDSAMYFCASSWEGYNEQFFGPGTRLTVL.

This clone was counted between two and nine times. Other DNA sequences in the sample encode the same CDR3. The rearrangement uses TRBV5-1 and TRBJ1-4; 11 nucleotides agree with TRBD1. V shed 3 bases, J shed 7 bases, and the junction held 2 bases outside the gene matches. The germline V gene encodes CDR1 SGHRS and CDR2 YFSETQ. CDR3 length: 14 amino acids. The CDR3 DNA sequence: TGCGCCAGCAGCTCCGGGACAGGGGGTGAAAAACTGTTTTTT. Its protein is CASSSGTGGEKLFF.

This clone occurred once. The rearrangement uses TRBV5-1 and TRBJ2-3, with D perhaps TRBD2 (6 bases). The CDR3 covers 16 residues. CDR1 and CDR2 (germline): SGHRS, YFSETQ. V dropped 0 bases and J dropped 1 base, with 12 bases sitting between them. CDR3: CASSLASGGGTDTQYF. DNA of the CDR3: TGCGCCAGCAGCTTGGCCTCCGGGGGTGGCACAGATACGCAGTATTTT.

This chain uses TRBV2 with TRBJ2-3, with a weak D call TRBD2 (5 bases). In germline, CDR1 is SNHLY, CDR2 FYNNEI. This CDR3 has 14 residues. V lost 4 bases and J 1 base, leaving 9 bases between the germline ends. The CDR3 loop reads CASSAGSRTDTQYF. The CDR3 DNA sequence: TGTGCCAGCAGTGCGGGATCTCGCACAGATACGCAGTATTTT.

V and J are TRBV11-2 and TRBJ2-7; the match to TRBD1 covers 7 bases. The CDR3 runs 14 residues. From germline, CDR1 is SGHAT and CDR2 FQNNGV. V gave up 2 bases and J gave up 4 bases; unmatched junction bases: 5. CDR3: CASSLPGQMYEQYF. The CDR3, as DNA: TGTGCCAGCAGCTTACCGGGACAGATGTACGAGCAGTACTTC.

V gene TRBV7-8 combines with J gene TRBJ1-1; D unclear. The CDR3 contains 14 residues. The V end lost 1 base, the J end lost 8 bases, and 14 bases lay between the germline ends. From germline, CDR1 is SGHVS and CDR2 FQNEAQ. The CDR3 nucleotides read TGTGCCAGCAGCTTAGTCCGGTGGGCGGGCGAAGCTTTCTTT. It specifies CASSLVRWAGEAFF.

The DNA for the CDR3 is TGTGCCAGCAGCCAAATACTCGGGGGGTTCTATGGCTACACCTTC. It specifies CASSQILGGFYGYTF. The V gene is TRBV4-2, the J gene TRBJ1-2; D is perhaps TRBD1 (5 bases). Trimming removed 2 bases from V and 4 bases from J, with 14 bases in between. The germline gives CDR1 LGHNA, CDR2 YNFKEQ. The CDR3 has 15 amino acids.

The rearrangement joins TRBV5-4 to TRBJ2-7, with D perhaps matching TRBD1 (5 bases). V was trimmed by 4 bases and J by 7 bases, leaving 18 bases between them. Germline V gene sequence: CDR1 SGHNT, CDR2 YYREEE (reference sequence). The CDR3 has 14 residues. The CDR3 region is CASSALTGGMEQYF. In DNA, the CDR3 is TGTGCCAGCAGCGCCCTAACAGGTGGTATGGAGCAGTACTTC.

This chain links TRBV7-9 with TRBJ1-6, with D perhaps matching TRBD1 (6 bases). The germline CDR1 and CDR2 sequences are SEHNR and FQNEAQ (reference sequence). The CDR3 length is 13 residues. V was clipped by 5 bases and J by 13 bases, with 15 bases between them. The CDR3 sequence: CASSDLTGAPLHF. In DNA, the CDR3 is TGTGCCAGCAGCGATTTGACAGGAGCGCCCCTCCACTTT.

V and J are TRBV5-1 and TRBJ2-7; 7 bases are a match to TRBD1. V trimming: 4 bases; J trimming: 3 bases; junction bases outside the gene matches: 7. The germline V gene encodes CDR1 SGHRS and CDR2 YFSETQ. This CDR3 is 14 amino acids long. The CDR3 region has the DNA TGCGCCAGCAGCGGGGACAGCCCCCGCTACGAGCAGTACTTC. Protein product: CASSGDSPRYEQYF.